The rows below give T cell receptor beta chains drawn from one sample of a study of neurological immune-mediated disorders. TCRdb itself ran the 5' RACE reads through MiXCR, one entry per CDR3 protein. The top ten clones hold 1% to 1.5% of a sample with roughly 70,000 distinct CDR3 sequences, roughly 3.9% of them seen once. Sequenced: PBMCs. These receptors all come from a man aged 30 to 39 with multiple sclerosis. Both conserved end residues are part of each CDR3. Fields, in order: clone size, V gene, J gene, CDR3 protein. The listing skips clone size in some rows; elsewhere it reads once, few, many or a size class.

clone_size: many
v_call: TRBV7-2
j_call: TRBJ1-5
cdr3_aa: CASSLGTRESQPQHF

clone_size: many
v_call: TRBV20-1
j_call: TRBJ2-1
cdr3_aa: CSARDLDRYNEQFF

clone_size: many
v_call: TRBV29-1
j_call: TRBJ2-3
cdr3_aa: CSVEENPGGSDTQYF

clone_size: many
v_call: TRBV20-1
j_call: TRBJ1-2
cdr3_aa: CSARGGGLNGYTF

clone_size: many
v_call: TRBV9
j_call: TRBJ2-1
cdr3_aa: CASSVNFFGTANEQFF

clone_size: many
v_call: TRBV5-5
j_call: TRBJ1-3
cdr3_aa: CASSDGQVDSGNTIYF

clone_size: many
v_call: TRBV20-1
j_call: TRBJ1-3
cdr3_aa: CSAIKQGSGNTIYF

clone_size: many
v_call: TRBV9
j_call: TRBJ2-7
cdr3_aa: CASSALPQSYEQYF

clone_size: many
v_call: TRBV6-5
j_call: TRBJ2-3
cdr3_aa: CASNPAGGQADTQYF

clone_size: many
v_call: TRBV4-1
j_call: TRBJ2-5
cdr3_aa: CASSQWGRETQYF

clone_size: many
v_call: TRBV9
j_call: TRBJ1-5
cdr3_aa: CASSGTGGNQPQNF

clone_size: many
v_call: TRBV12-3/TRBV12-4
j_call: TRBJ2-3
cdr3_aa: CASTSDYTDTQYF

clone_size: many
v_call: TRBV7-7
j_call: TRBJ2-5
cdr3_aa: CASSTGLAGGKETQYF

clone_size: many
v_call: TRBV20-1
j_call: TRBJ2-4
cdr3_aa: CSARVAGGDIQYF

clone_size: -
v_call: TRBV6-5
j_call: TRBJ1-5
cdr3_aa: CASSYSEGAAQNF

clone_size: many
v_call: TRBV12-3/TRBV12-4
j_call: TRBJ1-2
cdr3_aa: CASSDTGAAPGYTF

clone_size: few
v_call: TRBV5-1
j_call: TRBJ1-1
cdr3_aa: CASSPGQGARGEAFF

clone_size: many
v_call: TRBV20-1
j_call: TRBJ2-7
cdr3_aa: CSARGSQYEQYF

clone_size: many
v_call: TRBV7-2
j_call: TRBJ1-2
cdr3_aa: CASSLRGLYGYTF

clone_size: many
v_call: TRBV7-9
j_call: TRBJ2-5
cdr3_aa: CASRGIQETQYF

clone_size: many
v_call: TRBV5-1
j_call: TRBJ1-4
cdr3_aa: CASSPPAPGEKLFF

clone_size: many
v_call: TRBV5-1
j_call: TRBJ2-5
cdr3_aa: CASSPYDLGQETQYF

clone_size: many
v_call: TRBV7-9
j_call: TRBJ1-3
cdr3_aa: CASSLEGSDGNTIYF

clone_size: many
v_call: TRBV20-1
j_call: TRBJ2-3
cdr3_aa: CSARAPGTDTQYF

clone_size: many
v_call: TRBV20-1
j_call: TRBJ1-1
cdr3_aa: CSVWGGDQMNTEAFF

clone_size: many
v_call: TRBV4-1
j_call: TRBJ2-3
cdr3_aa: CASSLSEDPTDTQYF

clone_size: many
v_call: TRBV6-5
j_call: TRBJ2-3
cdr3_aa: CASSPSPGLYTDTQYF

clone_size: many
v_call: TRBV4-1
j_call: TRBJ2-7
cdr3_aa: CASSQGQGLTGEQYF

clone_size: many
v_call: TRBV6-1
j_call: TRBJ2-1
cdr3_aa: CASSGLAGGHNEQFF

clone_size: many
v_call: TRBV7-9
j_call: TRBJ2-5
cdr3_aa: CASSRDPGPKETQYF

clone_size: many
v_call: TRBV10-2
j_call: TRBJ2-1
cdr3_aa: CASSESAYLSYNEQFF